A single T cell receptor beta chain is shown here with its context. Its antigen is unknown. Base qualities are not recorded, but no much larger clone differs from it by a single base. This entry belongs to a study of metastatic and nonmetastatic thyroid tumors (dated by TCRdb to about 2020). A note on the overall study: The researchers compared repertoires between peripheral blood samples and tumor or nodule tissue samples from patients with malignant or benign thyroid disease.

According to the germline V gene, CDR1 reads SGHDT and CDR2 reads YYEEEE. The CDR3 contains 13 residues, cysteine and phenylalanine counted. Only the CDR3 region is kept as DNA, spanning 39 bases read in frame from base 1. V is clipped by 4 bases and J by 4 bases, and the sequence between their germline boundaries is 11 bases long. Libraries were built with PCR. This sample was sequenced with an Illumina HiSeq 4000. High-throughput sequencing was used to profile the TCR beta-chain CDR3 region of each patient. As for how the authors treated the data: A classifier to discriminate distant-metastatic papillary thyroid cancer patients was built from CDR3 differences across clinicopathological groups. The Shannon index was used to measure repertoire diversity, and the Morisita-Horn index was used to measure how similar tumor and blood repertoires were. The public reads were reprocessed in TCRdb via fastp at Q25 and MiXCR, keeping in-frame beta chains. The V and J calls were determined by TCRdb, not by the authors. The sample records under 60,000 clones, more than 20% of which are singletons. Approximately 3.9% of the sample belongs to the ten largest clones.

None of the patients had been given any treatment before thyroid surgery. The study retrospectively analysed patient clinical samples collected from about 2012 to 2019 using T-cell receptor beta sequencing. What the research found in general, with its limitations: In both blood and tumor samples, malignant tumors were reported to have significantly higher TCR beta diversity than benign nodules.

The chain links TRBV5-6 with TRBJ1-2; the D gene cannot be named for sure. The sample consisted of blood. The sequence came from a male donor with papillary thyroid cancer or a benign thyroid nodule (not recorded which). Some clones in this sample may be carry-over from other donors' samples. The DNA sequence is TGTGCCAGCAGCGTGGGAGGTAGCTATGGCTACACCTTC. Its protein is CASSVGGSYGYTF.